Described below is a single T cell receptor beta chain sequence and its context. These data originate in a study of blood T cell repertoires in COVID-19. About the study: T cells, B-cell-depleted T cells, or PBMCs supplied cDNA or gDNA.

Sequencing was performed with immunoSEQ multiplex PCR; in TCRdb, only in-frame clones are kept and a portion is missing. The repertoire holds approximately 280,000 clones, with approximately 84% as singletons. After removal of 6 bases from V and 5 bases from J, the junction contained 9 bases not matched to a gene. CDR3 size: 14 residues. Germline V gene sequence: CDR1 KGHSH, CDR2 LQKENI. The rearrangement links TRBV18 to TRBJ2-7; 8 bases match TRBD2. The sample consisted of peripheral blood. This TCR was sampled from a human donor with COVID-19, enrolled during active disease. The donor label of this sample is uncertain. CDR3 DNA: TGTGCCAGCTCCCAGCGGGAGTGGAGTCACGAGCAGTACTTC. Its protein product is CASSQREWSHEQYF.